This T cell receptor beta chain was profiled in a study of breast tumors, draining lymph nodes, adjacent tissues. The study, taken as a whole, reports: Luminal-like breast cancer showed significantly higher tumor–nontumor repertoire similarity than basal-like.

TCRdb re-called the multiplex PCR reads with MiXCR, one entry per CDR3 protein. The sample holds just under 65,000 distinct CDR3 sequences, approximately 57% seen once. The CDR3 consists of 11 residues. Deletions cut 0 bases from V and 11 bases from J, with 11 bases between. The germline V gene encodes CDR1 SQVTM and CDR2 ANQGSEA. As regards this clonotype: Its antigen is not identified.

This rearrangement joins TRBV29-1 to TRBJ2-7; D tentatively fits TRBD1 or TRBD2 (5 bases each). The source material was breast tumor tissue. This clonotype originated in a female donor with breast cancer. Some clones in this sample may be carry-over from other donors' samples. DNA for the CDR3: TGCAGCGTTGAAGATCCGGGGCGTAAGTACTTC. Translation gives CSVEDPGRKYF.